Below, one TCR beta chain is given with its context. Its specific antigen is unknown. Base quality data are lacking; no much larger clone is found one base away. To demonstrate the VDJtools post-analysis software, the study profiled TCR beta repertoires from the peripheral blood of about 13 young patients with multiple sclerosis. The patients with multiple sclerosis were children and adolescents between roughly 6 and 17 years of age. These data are taken from a study of post-analysis software for immune sequencing data (dated by TCRdb to the mid-2010s). For context, the study as a whole: Relapsing-remitting, secondary progressive and progressive-relapsing multiple sclerosis were recorded as disease courses, and subtype annotation was lacking for some patients. The patient repertoires were compared against around eleven previously published healthy control repertoires obtained from donors aged about 6 to 26 years. A subset of samples was prepared in parallel using single-end sample barcoding, then pooled and co-amplified after Illumina adapter ligation.

V was cut back by 4 bases and J by 1 base, leaving a gap of 10 bases between them. CDR3 length: 14 amino acids, cysteine to phenylalanine. Only CDR3 DNA is held: 42 bases, read in frame from base 1. The germline V gene yields SGHNT for CDR1 and YENEEA for CDR2. Receptors were amplified or captured by PCR. The listed sequencing device is Illumina HiSeq 2500. Unique molecular identifiers were incorporated into TCR beta cDNA libraries to reduce PCR and sequencing biases. Some 500,000 cDNA molecules were obtained for every 1 to 10 million input T cells, so each molecule roughly corresponded to one T cell. The same protocol used for the earlier healthy control dataset was applied to prepare and sequence the patient libraries. Within a given batch, samples were prepared together, multiplexed and sequenced on the same HiSeq lane. The paper's processing steps were these. MIGEC handled the raw barcoded reads, throwing out single-read molecular identifier groups before consensus assembly and CDR3 extraction. Clonotype tables were post-analysed with VDJtools, normalizing diversity by down-sampling all datasets to the smallest sample size. To correct batch-related cross-sample contamination, repertoire overlap clustering matched CDR3 amino acid sequences but not nucleotide sequences. TCRdb itself trimmed the public reads at Q25 with fastp, ran MiXCR and retained productive beta chains. Duplicate CDR3 protein sequences are folded into a single record with the most common DNA and genes. TCRdb assigned the V and J calls; the authors' analysis was not used. This sample lists hundreds of thousands of distinct CDR3 sequences; roughly 40% were detected once. Of the sample, more than 1.5% is held by the ten largest clones.

Overall results and qualifications from the work: The multiple sclerosis patient group was slightly younger than the control group. Four or five TRBV segments, including TRBV5-6, TRBV5-1 and TRBV20-1, were significantly more frequent in patients than controls. Strong co-clustering of samples prepared in the same batch was shown by direct clustering with F measure, prompting a batch-effect correction. Significantly lower normalized Chao1 diversity was found in multiple sclerosis patients than in controls, suggesting substantial peripheral T-cell clonal expansion.

The V gene is TRBV11-3 and the J gene is TRBJ1-1; a tentative D match to TRBD1 spans 5 bases. Sequenced sample: blood. This sequence was found in a girl aged 10 to 17 with multiple sclerosis. The CDR3 region has the sequence CASSSRTTNTEAFF. The DNA sequence is as follows: TGTGCCAGCAGCTCGAGGACAACGAACACTGAAGCTTTCTTT.